The clone carrying this T cell receptor (beta chain) was seen repeatedly, ten times or more. Its target is unknown. Patients had received no treatment of any kind before thyroid surgery. V lost 5 bases, J lost 3 bases, and 10 bases lay in between. This CDR3 comprises 13 residues. Germline-derived CDR1 and CDR2 are SEHNR and FQNEAQ (reference sequence). This specimen comes from a study of metastatic and nonmetastatic thyroid tumors. Study information: Malignant thyroid and benign thyroid patients provided blood and tumor or nodule tissue whose repertoires were compared.

Findings and caveats of the study: According to reports, the diversity of TCR beta was significantly higher in malignant thyroid tumors than in benign nodules, and this held in both blood and tumor samples.

Per the original methods: The authors used CDR3 differences across clinicopathological groups to build a distant-metastasis classifier for papillary thyroid cancer. From the PCR reads, TCRdb re-called clones with MiXCR. What appears here as the V and J calls and clone size reflects TCRdb's work, not the paper's. In the table there are roughly 32,000 clones, roughly 18% of which are singletons. The sample comprised blood. The chain uses TRBV7-9 and TRBJ1-1, with no clear D. The origin of this receptor is a female donor with papillary thyroid cancer or a benign thyroid nodule (not recorded which). Some clones in this sample may be carry-over from other donors' samples. Written as DNA, the CDR3 is TGTGCCAGCAGCGCCGGGGTCGACACTGAAGCTTTCTTT. Residues: CASSAGVDTEAFF.